The rows below give T cell receptor beta chains drawn from one sample of a study of shared clonotypes between healthy human individuals. Here immunoSEQ multiplex PCR was the method, and the copy in TCRdb shows in-frame clones only, minus some. The table lists approximately 2,300,000 clones, 85% to 95% of them singletons, with approximately 0.41% in the top ten. Specimen: naive CD4+ T cells from PBMCs. Receptors were obtained from a man aged 18 to 30 in good health. Some clones in this sample may be carry-over from other donors' samples. Both conserved end residues are trimmed from each CDR3. The order of the fields is CDR3 protein, V gene, J gene.

CDR3 protein: ASSLTLLAGGPTDTQY; V gene: TRBV7-3; J gene: TRBJ2-3
CDR3 protein: ASRPRVGPVGEQY; V gene: TRBV6-5; J gene: TRBJ2-7
CDR3 protein: ASSHGTGVNQPQH; V gene: TRBV7-9; J gene: TRBJ1-5
CDR3 protein: ASNLAGGLSYEQY; V gene: TRBV6-1; J gene: TRBJ2-7
CDR3 protein: ASSLARRANTEAF; V gene: TRBV7-2; J gene: TRBJ1-1
CDR3 protein: ASSIQEGSNQPQH; V gene: TRBV18; J gene: TRBJ1-5
CDR3 protein: ASSYGQGRDETQY; V gene: TRBV10-2; J gene: TRBJ2-5
CDR3 protein: AINQGLGRGLEQY; V gene: TRBV10-3; J gene: TRBJ2-7
CDR3 protein: ASSPPRWGPGNTIY; V gene: TRBV7-9; J gene: TRBJ1-3
CDR3 protein: ASSHPGLAGGDTQY; V gene: TRBV4-2; J gene: TRBJ2-3
CDR3 protein: ASSHGTGDLSAQH; V gene: TRBV5-4; J gene: TRBJ1-5
CDR3 protein: ASSVGTVNTQY; V gene: TRBV9; J gene: TRBJ2-3
CDR3 protein: ASRGLAHSTDTQY; V gene: TRBV28; J gene: TRBJ2-3
CDR3 protein: ASNLRTYEKLF; V gene: TRBV5-5; J gene: TRBJ1-4
CDR3 protein: ASMDVRLSGANVLT; V gene: TRBV5-1; J gene: TRBJ2-6
CDR3 protein: ASSIRTGLNYGYT; V gene: TRBV28; J gene: TRBJ1-2
CDR3 protein: ASSLLAGGNTDTQY; V gene: TRBV18; J gene: TRBJ2-3
CDR3 protein: ASSPGLAGGLYQETQY; V gene: TRBV5-4; J gene: TRBJ2-5
CDR3 protein: ASGTGLAGGSDTQY; V gene: TRBV12-5; J gene: TRBJ2-3
CDR3 protein: ASSVRGNTGELF; V gene: TRBV9; J gene: TRBJ2-2
CDR3 protein: ASSRSPDGSNQPQH; V gene: TRBV28; J gene: TRBJ1-5
CDR3 protein: ASSLRDPRRYGYT; V gene: TRBV7-9; J gene: TRBJ1-2
CDR3 protein: ASSSIPGSGNTIY; V gene: TRBV5-1; J gene: TRBJ1-3
CDR3 protein: ASSPDRHSYEQY; V gene: TRBV6-1; J gene: TRBJ2-7